This TCR beta chain stems from a study of beta chain features in type 1 diabetes. Germline-derived CDR1 and CDR2 are SGHAT and FQNNGV. Trimming took 0 bases from V and 4 from J, leaving 4 bases between them. The CDR3 is 13 residues long. Whole-study results and caveats: Among type 1 diabetes patients, VDJ junctions had fewer insertions and more deletions. Shortening that was moderate but significant affected the TCRB CDR3s of Type 1 diabetes patients in all four CD4+ subsets.

The entirety of the isolated RNA underwent reverse transcription, so expressed TCRB transcripts were sequenced. Data came from immunoSEQ multiplex PCR; TCRdb stores just in-frame clones and leaves some out. The sample has a few hundred thousand clones, over 10% seen once. Note on this clone: The antigen is not known.

Averaging roughly 100 mL, one heparinised blood draw was given by each donor. The authors sorted CD4+ naive, central memory, regulatory and stem cell-like memory cells via CD45RO/CCR7/CD25/CD127/CD95/CD27. What was sequenced was naive CD4+ T cells from blood. The chain links TRBV11-2 to TRBJ2-1; D gene unclear. The clonotype originates from a woman younger than 35 with type 1 diabetes. CDR3 nucleotide sequence: TGTGCCAGCAGCTTAGATTATTACAATGAGCAGTTCTTC. The encoded protein is CASSLDYYNEQFF.